The clone carrying this T cell receptor (beta chain) was detected once. Its antigen is undetermined. The data belong to a study of T cell responses to AZD1222 COVID-19 vaccine. For the study at large: Analysis merged second doses at about 4 or about 12 weeks.

TCRdb's table, derived via immunoSEQ multiplex PCR, lists solely in-frame clones and lacks some. The table shows 85,000 to 120,000 clones, with approximately 88% occurring only once. Study-wide results and limits: Clonal diversity may have been underestimated, and the donors were mostly white British, with more females than males. Just a handful of people given AZD1222 tested seropositive at baseline. Spike-specific TCR depth and breadth grew after two AZD1222 doses.

The germline V gene encodes CDR1 LGHDT and CDR2 YNNKEL (reference sequence). The CDR3 is 12 residues long. V gave up 3 bases and J gave up 5 bases, with 5 bases separating them. The source was peripheral blood, collected on day 0 of AZD1222 vaccination. The clonotype was recovered from an adult in good health. The chain joins TRBV3-1 (or the pseudogene TRBV3-2) to TRBJ2-1; D gene unclear. The CDR3 bases are TGTGCCAGCAGCCACTCGAACAATGAGCAGTTCTTC. Residues: CASSHSNNEQFF.